This T cell receptor (beta chain) was retrieved from a study of blood T cell repertoires in COVID-19. Overall study: Samples representing acute and convalescent COVID-19 were sourced from the United States, Italy and Spain. PBMCs, B-cell-depleted T cells, or T cells were the source of the cDNA or gDNA that made up the material.

Germline lookup yields CDR1 LGHDT and CDR2 YNNKEL (reference sequence). The V and J ends lost 3 bases and 4 bases respectively, with 15 bases between them. The CDR3 loop spans 15 amino acids. In the source study's methods: Reference gene primer amplification yielded estimated nucleated cell counts. Generated by immunoSEQ multiplex PCR, the TCRdb table keeps only in-frame clones and is missing some. That table furnishes V, J and clone size, whereas the DNA furnished D and trimming. Found here are approximately 53,000 clones, roughly 87% of them singletons; the top ten hold around 22%. Sequences were obtained from peripheral blood. The sequence was collected from a woman aged 60 to 75 with acute or convalescent COVID-19. J is TRBJ2-5 and V is TRBV3-1 (or the pseudogene TRBV3-2); D possibly corresponds to TRBD2 (5 bases). CDR3 nucleotide sequence: TGTGCCAGCAGCCACCCGAGACTACACCGAGAGACCCAGTACTTC. The encoded protein is CASSHPRLHRETQYF.